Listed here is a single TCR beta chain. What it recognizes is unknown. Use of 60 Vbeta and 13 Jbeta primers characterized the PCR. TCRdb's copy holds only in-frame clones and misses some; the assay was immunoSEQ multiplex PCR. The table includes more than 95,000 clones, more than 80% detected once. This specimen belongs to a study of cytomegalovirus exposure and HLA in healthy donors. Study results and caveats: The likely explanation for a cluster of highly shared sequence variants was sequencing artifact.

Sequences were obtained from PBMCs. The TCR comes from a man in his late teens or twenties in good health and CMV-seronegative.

The CDR3 sequence: CASTAGDYGYTF. The DNA for the CDR3 is TGTGCCAGCACCGCAGGGGACTATGGCTACACCTTC. V is TRBV5-4 and J is TRBJ1-2; tentatively, D is TRBD1 (6 bases). The germline V gene has CDR1 SGHNT and CDR2 YYREEE (reference sequence). The CDR3 runs 12 residues. The germline V and J ends were trimmed by 6 bases and 3 bases, with 9 bases remaining between them.